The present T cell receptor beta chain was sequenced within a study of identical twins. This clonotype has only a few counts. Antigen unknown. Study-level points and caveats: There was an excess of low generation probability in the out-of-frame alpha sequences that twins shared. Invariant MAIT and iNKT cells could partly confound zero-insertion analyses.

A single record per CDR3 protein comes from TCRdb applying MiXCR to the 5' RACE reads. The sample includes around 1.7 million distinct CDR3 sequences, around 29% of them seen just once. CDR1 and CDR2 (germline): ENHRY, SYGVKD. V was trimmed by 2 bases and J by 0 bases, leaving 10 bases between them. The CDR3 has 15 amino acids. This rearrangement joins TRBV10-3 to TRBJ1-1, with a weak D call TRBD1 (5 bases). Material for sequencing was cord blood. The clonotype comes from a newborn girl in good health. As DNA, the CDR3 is TGTGCCATCAGTGAGAAGGCGGGGCTGAACACTGAAGCTTTCTTT. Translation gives CAISEKAGLNTEAFF.